These T cell receptor beta chains were read from a single sample in a study of cytomegalovirus exposure and HLA in healthy donors. The repertoire was sequenced with immunoSEQ multiplex PCR; TCRdb's copy has only in-frame clones and lacks some. The profile shows some 90,000 clones, nearly 70% of them singletons. The sequenced sample consisted of PBMCs. Receptors were obtained from a man over 45 in good health and CMV-seronegative. Both conserved end residues are part of each CDR3. Each record gives: clone size, D gene, V gene, J gene, CDR3 protein, CDR3 DNA. The D gene is left open where the match is weak. Size is omitted from some rows. Given values are once, few, many or a class for expanded clones.

>-|TRBD1|TRBV15|TRBJ1-2
CATSNPGQGNYGYTF
TGTGCCACCAGCAACCCTGGACAGGGGAACTATGGCTACACCTTC
>-|TRBD1|TRBV5-1|TRBJ2-5
CASSSGTGGYQETQYF
TGCGCCAGCAGCTCAGGGACAGGGGGGTACCAAGAGACCCAGTACTTC
>-|-|TRBV28|TRBJ2-1
CASSPPGVWGQFF
TGTGCCAGCAGCCCCCCAGGGGTTTGGGGGCAGTTCTTC
>-|-|TRBV5-1|TRBJ2-5
CASSLGPGWTQYF
TGCGCCAGCAGCTTGGGACCAGGATGGACCCAGTACTTC
>-|TRBD2|TRBV7-3|TRBJ2-2
CASSLAGAGELFF
TGTGCCAGCAGCTTGGCGGGAGCCGGGGAGCTGTTTTTT
>-|-|TRBV7-7|TRBJ2-2
CASSLFSTGELFF
TGTGCTAGCAGCTTGTTCTCTACCGGGGAGCTGTTTTTT
>-|-|TRBV6-5|TRBJ2-1
CASSHPPRVIF
TGTGCCAGCAGTCACCCCCCCAGGGTGATCTTC
>-|-|TRBV4-3|TRBJ1-2
CASSPQQGYGYTF
TGCGCCAGCAGCCCACAACAGGGCTATGGCTACACCTTC
>-|TRBD2|TRBV4-1|TRBJ2-1
CASSQVFRSGGNYNEQFF
TGCGCCAGCAGCCAAGTTTTTAGGTCGGGGGGAAACTACAATGAGCAGTTCTTC
>-|TRBD2|TRBV5-1|TRBJ2-5
CASSLLAGGFQETQYF
TGCGCCAGCAGCTTACTAGCGGGGGGTTTCCAAGAGACCCAGTACTTC
>few|TRBD1|TRBV28|TRBJ1-1
CASSSPGTGGTEAFF
TGTGCCAGCAGTTCTCCCGGGACAGGGGGAACTGAAGCTTTCTTT
>-|-|TRBV7-2|TRBJ1-5
CASSSRDGDQPQHF
TGTGCCAGCAGCTCGCGGGACGGGGATCAGCCCCAGCATTTT
>few|TRBD1|TRBV27|TRBJ2-5
CASSLGWGGQGQETQYF
TGTGCCAGCAGTTTAGGGTGGGGGGGACAGGGCCAAGAGACCCAGTACTTC
>-|-|TRBV2|TRBJ2-1
CASSGAIEQFF
TGTGCCAGCAGTGGCGCTATTGAGCAGTTCTTC
>-|-|TRBV5-4|TRBJ2-3
CASSLAGDTDTQYF
TGTGCCAGCAGCTTGGCCGGGGACACAGATACGCAGTATTTT
>once|-|TRBV11-3|TRBJ2-5
CASTPIADQETQYF
TGTGCCAGCACCCCGATAGCGGACCAAGAGACCCAGTACTTC
>-|TRBD1|TRBV28|TRBJ1-2
CASSDRDGYTF
TGTGCCAGCAGCGACAGGGATGGCTACACCTTC
>-|TRBD2|TRBV4-3|TRBJ2-1
CASTYEREYNEQFF
TGCGCCAGCACCTACGAGCGGGAATACAATGAGCAGTTCTTC
>-|-|TRBV28|TRBJ2-7
CASRTTGAGPYEQYF
TGTGCCAGCAGGACCACTGGGGCGGGACCTTACGAGCAGTACTTC
>-|TRBD1|TRBV7-9|TRBJ2-5
CASSPGQGQETQYF
TGTGCCAGCAGCCCGGGACAGGGGCAAGAGACCCAGTACTTC
>-|TRBD1|TRBV25-1|TRBJ2-7
CASSEWGTGRQYF
TGTGCCAGCAGTGAATGGGGGACAGGGAGGCAGTACTTC
>-|-|TRBV6-6|TRBJ1-2
CASSPTANYGYTF
TGTGCCAGCAGTCCTACAGCTAACTATGGCTACACCTTC
>few|TRBD2|TRBV19|TRBJ2-2
CASKAGGLYPGELFF
TGTGCCAGTAAAGCGGGGGGGCTTTATCCCGGGGAGCTGTTTTTT
>once|-|TRBV7-3|TRBJ1-1
CASSLGIGTEAFF
TGTGCCAGCAGCCTCGGGATCGGTACTGAAGCTTTCTTT
>-|TRBD2|TRBV5-4|TRBJ2-7
CASSLGGGEGYEQYF
TGTGCCAGCAGCTTGGGCGGGGGGGAAGGCTACGAGCAGTACTTC
>-|TRBD1|TRBV15|TRBJ2-5
CATSGDSQETQYF
TGTGCCACCAGCGGGGACAGCCAAGAGACCCAGTACTTC
>-|-|TRBV5-1|TRBJ2-7
CASSLNEVGLPEQYF
TGCGCCAGCAGCTTGAACGAGGTCGGCCTGCCCGAGCAGTACTTC
>-|-|TRBV7-2|TRBJ2-6
CASSLQGGGANVLTF
TGTGCCAGCAGCTTACAGGGTGGTGGGGCCAACGTCCTGACTTTC
>-|TRBD1|TRBV5-1|TRBJ2-5
CASSRTGGYMETQYF
TGCGCCAGCAGCAGGACAGGGGGGTATATGGAGACCCAGTACTTC
>-|-|TRBV2|TRBJ1-2
CAANGYVAAGYTF
TGTGCCGCCAACGGGTACGTTGCAGCGGGCTACACCTTC
>few|TRBD1|TRBV7-2|TRBJ2-7
CASSLVGQGAHEQYF
TGTGCCAGCAGCTTAGTGGGACAGGGGGCCCACGAGCAGTACTTC
>-|-|TRBV28|TRBJ2-6
CASSLWGPGTGANVLTF
TGTGCCAGCAGTTTATGGGGTCCAGGGACTGGGGCCAACGTCCTGACTTTC
>few|-|TRBV5-4|TRBJ2-2
CASSLADIPGELFF
TGTGCCAGCAGCTTGGCGGACATTCCCGGGGAGCTGTTTTTT
>-|TRBD2|TRBV7-2|TRBJ2-7
CASSLTSGGPYEQYF
TGTGCCAGCAGCTTGACTAGCGGGGGGCCCTACGAGCAGTACTTC
>-|TRBD2|TRBV7-8|TRBJ2-1
CASSPLAGVYEFF
TGTGCCAGCAGCCCACTAGCGGGGGTTTATGAGTTCTTC
>-|-|TRBV5-4|TRBJ2-3
CASSLSTATDTQYF
TGTGCCAGCAGCCTATCGACAGCCACAGATACGCAGTATTTT
>-|-|TRBV5-1|TRBJ1-3
CASSVGLQGGNTIYF
TGCGCCAGCAGCGTGGGGCTACAGGGTGGAAACACCATATATTTT
>-|-|TRBV6-5|TRBJ1-5
CASRGPGNQPQHF
TGTGCCAGCAGGGGGCCGGGCAATCAGCCCCAGCATTTT
>-|-|TRBV6-5|TRBJ2-7
CASRWGQGFSEQYF
TGTGCCAGCAGATGGGGGCAGGGGTTCTCCGAGCAGTACTTC
>-|-|TRBV19|TRBJ1-1
CASSMAMNTEAFF
TGTGCCAGTAGTATGGCCATGAACACTGAAGCTTTCTTT
>-|-|TRBV15|TRBJ1-3
CATSTLRSSGNTIYF
TGTGCCACCAGCACCCTACGCTCCTCTGGAAACACCATATATTTT
>-|-|TRBV7-2|TRBJ1-5
CASSLVGRAQPQHF
TGTGCCAGCAGCTTAGTTGGTAGAGCTCAGCCCCAGCATTTT
>-|-|TRBV5-1|TRBJ2-7
CASSFLASPYEQYF
TGCGCCAGCAGCTTCCTAGCGTCTCCCTACGAGCAGTACTTC
>-|TRBD2|TRBV11-3|TRBJ2-5
CASSLGASGRGQETQYF
TGTGCCAGCAGCTTGGGGGCTAGCGGGAGAGGGCAAGAGACCCAGTACTTC
>-|-|TRBV11-2|TRBJ2-5
CASSLGGQETQYF
TGTGCCAGCAGCTTAGGCGGACAAGAGACCCAGTACTTC
>once|TRBD1|TRBV5-1|TRBJ1-2
CASRAGQGNYGYTF
TGCGCCAGCCGAGCGGGACAGGGTAACTATGGCTACACCTTC
>-|-|TRBV30|TRBJ2-1
CACQRAASYNEQFF
TGTGCCTGTCAAAGAGCGGCCTCCTACAATGAGCAGTTCTTC
>-|-|TRBV7-2|TRBJ2-1
CASSPSASSYNEQFF
TGTGCCAGCAGCCCAAGCGCGAGCTCCTACAATGAGCAGTTCTTC
>-|-|TRBV7-8|TRBJ2-7
CASSLRQASIYEQYF
TGTGCCAGCAGCTTACGACAGGCTTCCATCTACGAGCAGTACTTC
>-|-|TRBV20-1|TRBJ2-1
CRAARYNEQFF
TGCAGAGCCGCGAGGTACAATGAGCAGTTCTTC
>-|TRBD1|TRBV7-2|TRBJ1-6
CASSPWGQIGSPLHF
TGTGCCAGCAGCCCTTGGGGACAGATCGGTTCACCCCTCCACTTT
>-|-|TRBV28|TRBJ1-6
CASSPNPLALSPLHF
TGTGCCAGCAGTCCGAACCCATTGGCTTTATCACCCCTCCACTTT
>-|TRBD1|TRBV28|TRBJ1-5
CASSLGDRLYQPQHF
TGTGCCAGCAGTTTAGGGGACAGACTCTATCAGCCCCAGCATTTT
>-|TRBD2|TRBV7-2|TRBJ2-7
CASSLGGAGGVYEQYF
TGTGCCAGCAGCTTAGGCGGAGCGGGGGGCGTCTACGAGCAGTACTTC
>few|-|TRBV7-2|TRBJ1-1
CASSQDRNTEAFF
TGTGCCAGCAGCCAGGACAGGAACACTGAAGCTTTCTTT
>-|-|TRBV28|TRBJ1-1
CASSYFEGTEAFF
TGTGCCAGCAGTTACTTTGAGGGAACTGAAGCTTTCTTT
>-|TRBD1|TRBV7-2|TRBJ1-2
CASSPGGLYGYTF
TGTGCCAGCAGCCCAGGGGGCCTCTATGGCTACACCTTC